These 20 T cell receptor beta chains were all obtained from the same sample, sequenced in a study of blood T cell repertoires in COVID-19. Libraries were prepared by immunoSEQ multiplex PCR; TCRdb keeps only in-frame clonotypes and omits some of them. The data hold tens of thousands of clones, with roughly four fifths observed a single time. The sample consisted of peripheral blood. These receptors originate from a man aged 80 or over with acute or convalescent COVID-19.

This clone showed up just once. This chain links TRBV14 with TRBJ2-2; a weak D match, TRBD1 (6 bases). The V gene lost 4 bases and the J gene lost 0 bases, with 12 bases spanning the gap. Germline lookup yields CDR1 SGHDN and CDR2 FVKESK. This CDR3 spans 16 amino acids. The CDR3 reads CASSPRQAANTGELFF. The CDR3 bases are TGTGCCAGCAGCCCCAGACAGGCTGCGAACACCGGGGAGCTGTTTTTT.

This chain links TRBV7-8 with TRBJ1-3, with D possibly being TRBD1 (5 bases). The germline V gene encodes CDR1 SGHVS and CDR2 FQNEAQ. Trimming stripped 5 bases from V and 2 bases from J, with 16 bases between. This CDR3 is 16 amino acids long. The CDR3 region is CASSPLMAGPGNTIYF. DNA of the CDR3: TGTGCCAGCAGCCCGCTAATGGCAGGGCCTGGAAACACCATATATTTT.

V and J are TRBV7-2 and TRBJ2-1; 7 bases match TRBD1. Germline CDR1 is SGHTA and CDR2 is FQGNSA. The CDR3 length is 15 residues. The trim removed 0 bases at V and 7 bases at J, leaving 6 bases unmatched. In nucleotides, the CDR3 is TGTGCCAGCAGCTTAGCCGGGACAGACATTAATGAGCAGTTCTTC. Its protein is CASSLAGTDINEQFF.

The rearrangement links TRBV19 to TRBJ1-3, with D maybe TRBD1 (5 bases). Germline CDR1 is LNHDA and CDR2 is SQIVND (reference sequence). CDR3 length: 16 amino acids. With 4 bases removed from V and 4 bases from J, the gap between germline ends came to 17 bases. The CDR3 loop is CASSTGTAAEGNTIYF. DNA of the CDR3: TGTGCCAGTAGTACGGGGACTGCCGCCGAAGGAAACACCATATATTTT.

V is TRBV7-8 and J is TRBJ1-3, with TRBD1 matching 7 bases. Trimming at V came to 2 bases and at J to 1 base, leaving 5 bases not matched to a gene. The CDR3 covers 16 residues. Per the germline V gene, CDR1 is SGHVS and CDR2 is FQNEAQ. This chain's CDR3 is CASSLTGVGSGNTIYF. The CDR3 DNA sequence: TGTGCCAGCAGCTTAACAGGGGTGGGGTCTGGAAACACCATATATTTT.

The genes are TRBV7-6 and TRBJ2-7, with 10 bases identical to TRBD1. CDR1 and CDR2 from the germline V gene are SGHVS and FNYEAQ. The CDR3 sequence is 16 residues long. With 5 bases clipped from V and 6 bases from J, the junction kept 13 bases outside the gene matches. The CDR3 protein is CASSQLGDRGMSEQYF. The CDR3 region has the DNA TGTGCCAGCAGCCAACTAGGGGACAGGGGAATGTCCGAGCAGTACTTC.

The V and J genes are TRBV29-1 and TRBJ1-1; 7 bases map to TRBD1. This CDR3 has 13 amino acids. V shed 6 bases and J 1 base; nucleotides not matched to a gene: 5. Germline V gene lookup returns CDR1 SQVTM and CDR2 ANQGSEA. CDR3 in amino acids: CSVSGQTNTEAFF. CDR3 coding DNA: TGCAGCGTCTCGGGACAGACGAACACTGAAGCTTTCTTT.

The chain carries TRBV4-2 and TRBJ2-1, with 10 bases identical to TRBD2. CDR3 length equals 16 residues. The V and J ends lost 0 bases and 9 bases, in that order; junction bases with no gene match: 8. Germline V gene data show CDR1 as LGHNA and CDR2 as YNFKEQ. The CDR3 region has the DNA TGTGCCAGCAGCCAAGAAGCGAGCGGGGGGGCCGCTGAGCAGTTCTTC. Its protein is CASSQEASGGAAEQFF.

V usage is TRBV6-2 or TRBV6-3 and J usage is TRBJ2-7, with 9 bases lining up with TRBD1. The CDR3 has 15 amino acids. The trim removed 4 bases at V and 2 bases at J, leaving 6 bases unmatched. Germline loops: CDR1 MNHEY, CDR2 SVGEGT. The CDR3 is CASSLEQGATYEQYF. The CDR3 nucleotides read TGTGCCAGCAGTTTAGAACAGGGGGCTACCTACGAGCAGTACTTC.

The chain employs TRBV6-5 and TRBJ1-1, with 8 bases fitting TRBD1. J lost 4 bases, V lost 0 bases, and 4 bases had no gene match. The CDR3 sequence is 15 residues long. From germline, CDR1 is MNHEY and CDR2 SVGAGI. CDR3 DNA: TGTGCCAGCAGTTACTCCAGGGGGCGCAGCACTGAAGCTTTCTTT. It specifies CASSYSRGRSTEAFF.

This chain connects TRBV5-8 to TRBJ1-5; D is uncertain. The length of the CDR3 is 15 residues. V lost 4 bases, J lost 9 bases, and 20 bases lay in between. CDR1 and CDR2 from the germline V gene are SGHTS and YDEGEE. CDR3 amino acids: CASSARTADLSPQHF. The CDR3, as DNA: TGTGCCAGCAGCGCCCGGACTGCCGATTTATCGCCCCAGCATTTT.

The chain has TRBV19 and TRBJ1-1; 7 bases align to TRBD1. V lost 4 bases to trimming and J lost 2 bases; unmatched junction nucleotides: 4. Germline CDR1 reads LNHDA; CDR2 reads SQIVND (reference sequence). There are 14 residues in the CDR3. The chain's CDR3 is CASSKGDSNTEAFF. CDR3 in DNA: TGTGCCAGTAGTAAGGGGGACAGTAACACTGAAGCTTTCTTT.

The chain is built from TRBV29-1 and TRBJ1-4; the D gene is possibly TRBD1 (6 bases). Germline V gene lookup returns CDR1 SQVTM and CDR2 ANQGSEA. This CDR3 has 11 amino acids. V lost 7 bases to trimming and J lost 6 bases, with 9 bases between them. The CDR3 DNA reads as TGCAGCGCCAGGACAGATGAAAAACTGTTTTTT. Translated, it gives CSARTDEKLFF.

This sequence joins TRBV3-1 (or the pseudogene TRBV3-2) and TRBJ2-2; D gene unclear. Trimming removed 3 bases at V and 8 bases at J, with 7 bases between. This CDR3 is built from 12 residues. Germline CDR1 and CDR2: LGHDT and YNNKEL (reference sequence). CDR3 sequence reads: CASSHRSGELFF. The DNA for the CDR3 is TGTGCCAGCAGCCATCGGTCTGGGGAGCTGTTTTTT.

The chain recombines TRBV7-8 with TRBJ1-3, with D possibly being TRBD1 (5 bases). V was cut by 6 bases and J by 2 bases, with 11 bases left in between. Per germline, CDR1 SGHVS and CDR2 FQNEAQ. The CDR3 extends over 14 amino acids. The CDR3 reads CASRRGRAGNTIYF. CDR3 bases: TGTGCCAGCAGGCGGGGCAGGGCTGGAAACACCATATATTTT.

The CDR3 region has the DNA TGTGCCATCCAAGGAGGGGTTGGGTCCTACGAGCAGTACTTC. Translating it yields CAIQGGVGSYEQYF. The chain combines TRBV28 with TRBJ2-7, with D perhaps TRBD2 (6 bases). Germline assignment: CDR1 MDHEN and CDR2 SYDVKM. The CDR3 runs 14 residues. Trimming cost V 10 bases and J 1 base, with 17 bases left between them. Full variable domain (rest looked up from reference TRBV28 and TRBJ2-7): DVKVTQSSRYLVKRTGEKVFLECVQDMDHENMFWYRQDPGLGLRLIYFSYDVKMKEKGDIPEGYSVSREKKERFSLILESASTNQTSMYLCAIQGGVGSYEQYFGPGTRLTVT.

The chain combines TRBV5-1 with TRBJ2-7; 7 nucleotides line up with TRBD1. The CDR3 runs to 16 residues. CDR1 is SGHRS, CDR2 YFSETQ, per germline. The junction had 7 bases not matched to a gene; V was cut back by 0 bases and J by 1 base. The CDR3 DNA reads TGCGCCAGCAGCTTGGGAGGGCCGGGACAGTCCTACGAGCAGTACTTC. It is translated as CASSLGGPGQSYEQYF.

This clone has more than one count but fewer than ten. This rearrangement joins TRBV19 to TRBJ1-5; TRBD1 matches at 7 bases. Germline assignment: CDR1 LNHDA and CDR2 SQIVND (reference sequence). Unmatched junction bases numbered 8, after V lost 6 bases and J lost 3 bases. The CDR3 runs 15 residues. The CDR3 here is CASRLDRADNQPQHF. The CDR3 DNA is TGTGCCAGTAGACTTGACAGGGCGGACAATCAGCCCCAGCATTTT.

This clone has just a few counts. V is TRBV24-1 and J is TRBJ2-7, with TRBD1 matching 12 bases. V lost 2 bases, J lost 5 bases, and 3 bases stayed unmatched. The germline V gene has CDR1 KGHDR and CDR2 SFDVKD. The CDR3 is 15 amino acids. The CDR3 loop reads CATSDSGTGGHEQYF. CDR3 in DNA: TGTGCCACCAGTGATTCCGGGACAGGGGGCCACGAGCAGTACTTC.

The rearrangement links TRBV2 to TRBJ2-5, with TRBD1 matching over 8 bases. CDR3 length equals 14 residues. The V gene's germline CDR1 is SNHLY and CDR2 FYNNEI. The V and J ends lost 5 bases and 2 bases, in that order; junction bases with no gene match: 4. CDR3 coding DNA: TGTGCCAGCAGTCCTGACAGGGGTCAAGAGACCCAGTACTTC. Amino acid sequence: CASSPDRGQETQYF.